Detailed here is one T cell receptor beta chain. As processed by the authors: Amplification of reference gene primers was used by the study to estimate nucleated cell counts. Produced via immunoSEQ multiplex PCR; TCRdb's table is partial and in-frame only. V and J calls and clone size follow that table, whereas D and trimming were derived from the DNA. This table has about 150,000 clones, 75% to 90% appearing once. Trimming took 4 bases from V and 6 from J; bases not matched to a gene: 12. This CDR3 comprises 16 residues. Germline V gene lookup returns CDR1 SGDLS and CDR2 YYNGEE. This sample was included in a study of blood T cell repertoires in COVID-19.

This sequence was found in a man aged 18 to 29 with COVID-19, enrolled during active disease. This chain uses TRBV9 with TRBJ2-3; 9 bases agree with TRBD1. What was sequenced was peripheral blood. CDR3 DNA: TGTGCCAGCAGCCTCCGGACAGGGGAGGGCTCCGATACGCAGTATTTT. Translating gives CASSLRTGEGSDTQYF. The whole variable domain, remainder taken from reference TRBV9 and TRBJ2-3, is DSGVTQTPKHLITATGQRVTLRCSPRSGDLSVYWYQQSLDQGLQFLIQYYNGEERAKGNILERFSAQQFPDLHSELNLSSLELGDSALYFCASSLRTGEGSDTQYFGPGTRLTVL.